The text below deals with one T cell receptor beta chain. Its antigen is unidentified. The sample is drawn from a study of T cells in localized non-small cell lung cancer. V was cut by 3 bases and J by 7 bases, with 12 bases left in between. This CDR3 region has 13 residues. The germline V gene encodes CDR1 MDHEN and CDR2 SYDVKM. The data were produced by immunoSEQ multiplex PCR, yet TCRdb's version contains in-frame clones alone and is incomplete. The sample gives 130,000 or so clones, about 90% of which show up once; 1.7% is in the top ten. General study points: For the top 100 tumor clones, a median around 61 also appeared in adjacent lung.

The chain recombines TRBV28 with TRBJ2-5; TRBD2 might be the D (7 bases). Sequenced here: peripheral blood, sampled before any cancer treatment. This sequence was found in an older female donor with stage I lung adenocarcinoma. The CDR3 DNA follows: TGTGCCAGCAGTTTGTCAGGGGAGGGGACCCAGTACTTC. It encodes CASSLSGEGTQYF.